This T cell receptor (beta chain) was found in a study of cytomegalovirus exposure and HLA in healthy donors. It was with 60 Vbeta and 13 Jbeta primers that the PCR ran. Clones were read by immunoSEQ multiplex PCR, and TCRdb kept only the in-frame ones, dropping some. The data contain some 50,000 clones, about 70% of them seen just once; the ten biggest clones take up about 6%. Germline lookup yields CDR1 SGHNT and CDR2 YENEEA. The V end lost 0 bases, the J end lost 8 bases, and 13 bases lay between the germline ends. This CDR3 is 14 amino acids long. Comment on this clone: Its antigen is not known.

General study points: Relative to equally common others, HLA-associated TCR beta chains showed greater clonal expansion in a later analysis.

This chain connects TRBV11-3 to TRBJ1-1; TRBD1 might be the D (5 bases). The sequencing input was PBMCs. The TCR sequence derives from a man aged 30 to 39 in good health and CMV-seronegative. CDR3 sequence: CASSLDGGGEEAFF. The CDR3 DNA reads TGTGCCAGCAGCTTAGACGGGGGAGGTGAAGAAGCTTTCTTT.